Listed below are T cell receptor beta chains from one sample, sequenced in a study of T cell changes during pregnancy in multiple sclerosis. Assay: immunoSEQ multiplex PCR; the TCRdb copy retains only in-frame clones and omits some. This table has about 36,000 clones, approximately 89% appearing once. Here the sequenced sample was CD8+ T cells from peripheral blood mononuclear cells, taken in the third trimester of pregnancy. Every receptor here comes from a female donor with multiple sclerosis, enrolled in a pregnancy study. CDR3s include the opening cysteine and the closing phenylalanine or tryptophan. Clone size is given for some rows only: seen once, a few or many times, or a class if the clone is expanded.

CDR3 length: 13
V gene: TRBV27
clone size: NA
J gene: TRBJ1-1
CDR3 protein: CASSYGGNTEAFF

CDR3 length: 18
V gene: TRBV7-9
clone size: NA
J gene: TRBJ2-2
CDR3 protein: CASSSARTRLSNTGELFF

CDR3 length: 14
V gene: TRBV7-8
clone size: NA
J gene: TRBJ2-7
CDR3 protein: CASSLARGGIEQYF

CDR3 length: 14
V gene: TRBV29-1
clone size: NA
J gene: TRBJ2-1
CDR3 protein: CSVTSGSTYNEQFF

CDR3 length: 10
V gene: TRBV10-3
clone size: NA
J gene: TRBJ2-7
CDR3 protein: CATGGYEQYF

CDR3 length: 14
V gene: TRBV6-4
clone size: medium-sized
J gene: TRBJ1-1
CDR3 protein: CASSDGQENTEAFF

CDR3 length: 13
V gene: TRBV30
clone size: NA
J gene: TRBJ2-1
CDR3 protein: CASGLAGVDEQFF

CDR3 length: 12
V gene: TRBV27
clone size: NA
J gene: TRBJ1-5
CDR3 protein: CASSFNGQPQHF

CDR3 length: 21
V gene: TRBV9
clone size: NA
J gene: TRBJ1-1
CDR3 protein: CASSVTPLGSRDTGGYTEAFF

CDR3 length: 14
V gene: TRBV5-1
clone size: NA
J gene: TRBJ1-3
CDR3 protein: CASSLSGGGNTIYF

CDR3 length: 14
V gene: TRBV19
clone size: NA
J gene: TRBJ1-1
CDR3 protein: CASSTQFSGDPAFF

CDR3 length: 14
V gene: TRBV25-1
clone size: once
J gene: TRBJ2-5
CDR3 protein: CASSGRGGKETQYF

CDR3 length: 15
V gene: TRBV7-2
clone size: NA
J gene: TRBJ1-1
CDR3 protein: CASSQTSGLGTEAFF

CDR3 length: 16
V gene: TRBV2
clone size: NA
J gene: TRBJ2-3
CDR3 protein: CASSVPSGGAPDTQYF

CDR3 length: 13
V gene: TRBV18
clone size: NA
J gene: TRBJ2-1
CDR3 protein: CASSSGGYNEQFF

CDR3 length: 11
V gene: TRBV29-1
clone size: NA
J gene: TRBJ2-3
CDR3 protein: CSVSLTDTQYF

CDR3 length: 15
V gene: TRBV6-5
clone size: NA
J gene: TRBJ1-2
CDR3 protein: CASSYGSRGTPIEDF

CDR3 length: 13
V gene: TRBV27
clone size: NA
J gene: TRBJ2-7
CDR3 protein: CASSLGGGTEQYF

CDR3 length: 15
V gene: TRBV11-2
clone size: NA
J gene: TRBJ2-7
CDR3 protein: CASSTHRDRGYEQYF

CDR3 length: 15
V gene: TRBV7-9
clone size: NA
J gene: TRBJ2-7
CDR3 protein: CASSLDYSNSYEQYF

CDR3 length: 13
V gene: TRBV5-4
clone size: few
J gene: TRBJ1-5
CDR3 protein: CASSFEGGQPQHF

CDR3 length: 16
V gene: TRBV7-2
clone size: NA
J gene: TRBJ1-2
CDR3 protein: CASSLMIRDRGYGYTF

CDR3 length: 14
V gene: TRBV27
clone size: NA
J gene: TRBJ2-1
CDR3 protein: CASSSGTSYNEQFF

CDR3 length: 11
V gene: TRBV19
clone size: NA
J gene: TRBJ1-1
CDR3 protein: CASSIVTEAFF

CDR3 length: 12
V gene: TRBV11-2
clone size: NA
J gene: TRBJ1-1
CDR3 protein: CASSYNPAEAFF

CDR3 length: 15
V gene: TRBV7-9
clone size: NA
J gene: TRBJ1-1
CDR3 protein: CASSLPRVEAEGAFF

CDR3 length: 10
V gene: TRBV29-1
clone size: NA
J gene: TRBJ2-2
CDR3 protein: CSVNTGELFF

CDR3 length: 12
V gene: TRBV19
clone size: few
J gene: TRBJ1-1
CDR3 protein: CASSYGQGQGFF

CDR3 length: 14
V gene: TRBV27
clone size: NA
J gene: TRBJ2-7
CDR3 protein: CASSPAGGPHEQYF

CDR3 length: 15
V gene: TRBV6-4
clone size: NA
J gene: TRBJ2-3
CDR3 protein: CASSAVAGDTNTQYF

CDR3 length: 12
V gene: TRBV5-1
clone size: NA
J gene: TRBJ1-6
CDR3 protein: CASSPLNSPLHF

CDR3 length: 13
V gene: TRBV27
clone size: NA
J gene: TRBJ2-5
CDR3 protein: CASSTTGYETQYF

CDR3 length: 13
V gene: TRBV7-9
clone size: NA
J gene: TRBJ2-7
CDR3 protein: CASSPRTGFEQYF

CDR3 length: 14
V gene: TRBV19
clone size: once
J gene: TRBJ2-3
CDR3 protein: CASSNEGFTDTQYF